The clone carrying this TCR beta chain was seen a few times. Its antigen is as yet unknown. The PCR ran on 60 Vbeta and 13 Jbeta primers. Repertoires were generated with immunoSEQ multiplex PCR, while TCRdb's copy carries only in-frame clones and drops some. The repertoire holds 60,000 to 75,000 clones, roughly 78% seen once, with 12% in the top ten. The data originate from a study of cytomegalovirus exposure and HLA in healthy donors. Study-level points and caveats: For most subjects, TCR beta sequences were reported to predict HLA-A and HLA-B alleles with accuracy.

This CDR3 is built from 17 residues. CDR1 is SGHRS, CDR2 YFSETQ, per germline. The germline V and J ends were trimmed by 0 bases and 4 bases, with 17 bases remaining between them. The chain combines TRBV5-1 with TRBJ1-3; D is uncertain. Material: PBMCs. The TCR comes from a woman between 35 and 50 years old in good health and CMV-seropositive. CDR3 sequence reads: CASSLAPIGEWGNTIYF. CDR3 DNA: TGCGCCAGCAGCTTGGCCCCAATTGGGGAGTGGGGAAACACCATATATTTT.